This TCR beta chain was obtained from a study of CD8+CD57+ T cells in acquired aplastic anemia. According to the study, genomic DNA was the template for TCR beta VDJ and CDR3 profiling. TCRdb re-called the reads with MiXCR, one entry per CDR3 protein. The sample carries 75,000 to 80,000 distinct CDR3 sequences, approximately 70% recorded once. The CDR3 runs to 15 residues. Germline loops: CDR1 SGHNT, CDR2 YYREEE (reference sequence). V gave up 1 base and J gave up 3 bases, with 8 bases separating them. Patients selected for sequencing had displayed CD8+CD57+ cell expansion by flow cytometry. This clonotype was sampled from a human donor with aplastic anemia. The genes are TRBV5-4 and TRBJ2-6; a weak D match, TRBD1 (6 bases). Specimen: sorted CD4+, CD8+, or CD8+CD57+ T cells (not recorded which) from PBMCs. The CDR3: CASSLTGLGANVLTF. CDR3 nucleotide sequence: TGTGCCAGCAGCTTGACAGGGCTTGGGGCCAACGTCCTGACTTTC.